The rows below give T cell receptor beta chains drawn from one sample of a study of Graves' ophthalmopathy and Graves' hyperthyroidism. TCRdb called the multiplex PCR reads again in MiXCR, with one record for every CDR3 protein. The table includes about 700,000 distinct CDR3 sequences, 40% detected once. The sequencing input was peripheral blood. The receptors were sampled from an adult man with Graves' ophthalmopathy. Both conserved end residues are part of each CDR3. The order of the fields is J gene, clone size, D gene, V gene, CDR3 protein, CDR3 DNA. A D gene is named only where the DNA matches it firmly. Not every row has a clone size; where given, it reads once, few, many or a size class.

J: TRBJ1-6; size: .; D: .; V: TRBV12-3/TRBV12-4; CDR3: CASSQTVGGGSPLHF; DNA: TGTGCCAGCAGCCAAACCGTCGGGGGCGGGTCACCCCTCCACTTT
J: TRBJ2-7; size: many; D: .; V: TRBV29-1; CDR3: CSAFGGRGAYEQYF; DNA: TGCAGCGCGTTCGGCGGCCGGGGAGCCTACGAGCAGTACTTC
J: TRBJ1-5; size: few; D: .; V: TRBV24-1; CDR3: CASSLGWGRNQPQHF; DNA: TGTGCCAGCAGTCTGGGGTGGGGGAGGAATCAGCCCCAGCATTTT
J: TRBJ2-7; size: few; D: TRBD1; V: TRBV2; CDR3: CASSKGQTYEQYF; DNA: TGTGCCAGCAGCAAGGGACAGACCTACGAGCAGTACTTC
J: TRBJ1-2; size: .; D: TRBD1; V: TRBV20-1; CDR3: CSAITRGKYGYTF; DNA: TGCAGTGCTATTACCAGGGGGAAATATGGCTACACCTTC
J: TRBJ1-1; size: many; D: .; V: TRBV29-1; CDR3: CSVSTDTEAFF; DNA: TGCAGCGTTTCGACAGACACTGAAGCTTTCTTT
J: TRBJ2-2; size: .; D: TRBD1; V: TRBV25-1; CDR3: CASSRQTGLGAGELFF; DNA: TGTGCCAGCAGCCGCCAGACAGGGCTAGGTGCCGGGGAGCTGTTTTTT
J: TRBJ2-5; size: .; D: TRBD2; V: TRBV20-1; CDR3: CSASLGGDGETQYF; DNA: TGCAGTGCTAGTTTGGGGGGGGACGGAGAGACCCAGTACTTC
J: TRBJ1-1; size: many; D: .; V: TRBV12-3/TRBV12-4; CDR3: CASSRHWNTEAFF; DNA: TGTGCCAGCAGCCGTCATTGGAACACTGAAGCTTTCTTT
J: TRBJ2-3; size: .; D: .; V: TRBV29-1; CDR3: CSVEPGADTQYF; DNA: TGCAGCGTTGAACCGGGGGCAGATACGCAGTATTTT
J: TRBJ1-2; size: .; D: TRBD1; V: TRBV29-1; CDR3: CSVMDRGRNGYTF; DNA: TGCAGCGTCATGGACAGGGGGCGTAATGGCTACACCTTC
J: TRBJ2-5; size: many; D: TRBD1; V: TRBV20-1; CDR3: CSARGGAGGRETQYF; DNA: TGCAGTGCCAGAGGCGGGGCAGGGGGCAGGGAGACCCAGTACTTC
J: TRBJ2-7; size: .; D: TRBD1; V: TRBV20-1; CDR3: CSARGGTGGPGEQYF; DNA: TGCAGTGCTAGGGGAGGAACAGGGGGCCCGGGCGAGCAGTACTTC
J: TRBJ2-2; size: .; D: TRBD1; V: TRBV10-2; CDR3: CATLSDRTESGELFF; DNA: TGTGCCACCCTCTCGGACAGGACTGAATCCGGGGAGCTGTTTTTT
J: TRBJ2-7; size: many; D: .; V: TRBV29-1; CDR3: CSAGSVDPREQYF; DNA: TGCAGCGCAGGGAGCGTGGACCCTCGCGAGCAGTACTTC
J: TRBJ1-6; size: .; D: TRBD1; V: TRBV14; CDR3: CASSQRQGYHNSPLHF; DNA: TGTGCCAGCAGCCAAAGACAGGGGTACCATAATTCACCCCTCCACTTT
J: TRBJ2-5; size: .; D: TRBD1; V: TRBV2; CDR3: CASSDWGQLSETQYF; DNA: TGTGCCAGCAGTGATTGGGGACAGCTTTCAGAGACCCAGTACTTC
J: TRBJ2-7; size: .; D: .; V: TRBV7-9; CDR3: CASSHEGRGSYEQYF; DNA: TGTGCCAGCAGCCATGAGGGCAGGGGAAGCTACGAGCAGTACTTC
J: TRBJ2-5; size: .; D: .; V: TRBV7-2; CDR3: CASSHASETQYF; DNA: TGCGCCAGCAGCCACGCGTCAGAGACCCAGTACTTC
J: TRBJ1-1; size: .; D: .; V: TRBV20-1; CDR3: CSAWDTGNTEAFF; DNA: TGCAGTGCTTGGGACACTGGGAACACTGAAGCTTTCTTT
J: TRBJ2-7; size: few; D: .; V: TRBV7-9; CDR3: CASSLSGDGSYEQYF; DNA: TGTGCCAGCAGCCTCTCTGGGGACGGATCCTACGAGCAGTACTTC
J: TRBJ1-2; size: many; D: TRBD1; V: TRBV25-1; CDR3: CASSLPGTENGYTF; DNA: TGTGCCAGCAGCCTTCCCGGGACAGAGAATGGCTACACCTTC
J: TRBJ2-7; size: .; D: .; V: TRBV7-7; CDR3: CASSPASSYAISYEQYF; DNA: TGTGCTAGCAGCCCCGCCTCGAGTTACGCCATCTCCTACGAGCAGTACTTC
J: TRBJ2-5; size: .; D: TRBD2; V: TRBV25-1; CDR3: CASSPSGLAGMYQETQYF; DNA: TGTGCCAGCTCACCCTCGGGACTAGCGGGCATGTACCAAGAGACCCAGTACTTC
J: TRBJ1-4; size: few; D: .; V: TRBV20-1; CDR3: CSAPRAGREKMFF; DNA: TGCAGTGCGCCCAGGGCAGGGAGAGAGAAAATGTTTTTT
J: TRBJ2-7; size: few; D: TRBD1; V: TRBV10-3; CDR3: CASSFRDRGYEQYF; DNA: TGTGCCAGCAGTTTCCGGGACAGGGGCTACGAGCAGTACTTC
J: TRBJ1-2; size: .; D: .; V: TRBV11-2; CDR3: CASNLQDIDPTF; DNA: TGTGCCAGCAACTTACAAGACATTGATCCCACCTTC
J: TRBJ1-5; size: few; D: .; V: TRBV24-1; CDR3: CATSTPWVNQPQHF; DNA: TGTGCCACCAGCACCCCGTGGGTGAATCAGCCCCAGCATTTT
J: TRBJ1-4; size: .; D: TRBD1; V: TRBV4-3; CDR3: CASRMTGNNEKLFF; DNA: TGCGCCAGCAGGATGACAGGGAATAATGAAAAACTGTTTTTT
J: TRBJ1-4; size: .; D: .; V: TRBV20-1; CDR3: CSARDGRQGNEKLFF; DNA: TGCAGTGCTAGAGATGGGCGGCAGGGGAATGAAAAACTGTTTTTT
J: TRBJ1-4; size: .; D: .; V: TRBV14; CDR3: CASSPGNDEKLFF; DNA: TGTGCCAGCAGCCCAGGGAACGATGAAAAACTGTTTTTT
J: TRBJ2-5; size: many; D: .; V: TRBV7-8; CDR3: CASSLAQTLPETQYF; DNA: TGTGCCAGCAGCTTAGCCCAGACACTGCCGGAGACCCAGTACTTC
J: TRBJ2-7; size: .; D: TRBD2; V: TRBV7-4; CDR3: CASSRFTGGWLAGGLNEQYF; DNA: TGTGCCAGCAGCCGTTTTACGGGGGGGTGGCTAGCGGGGGGGTTGAACGAGCAGTACTTC
J: TRBJ1-2; size: few; D: TRBD1; V: TRBV4-3; CDR3: CASSQGDRGYGYTF; DNA: TGCGCCAGCAGCCAAGGGGACAGGGGCTATGGCTACACCTTC
J: TRBJ1-5; size: few; D: .; V: TRBV19; CDR3: CASRGRGASNQPQHF; DNA: TGTGCCAGTAGAGGAAGGGGAGCCAGCAATCAGCCCCAGCATTTT
J: TRBJ1-5; size: .; D: .; V: TRBV24-1; CDR3: CASSYSFESNQPQHF; DNA: TGTGCCAGCAGTTACTCATTCGAAAGCAATCAGCCCCAGCATTTT
J: TRBJ1-2; size: many; D: TRBD1; V: TRBV7-3; CDR3: CASSLMAPDRDANYGYTF; DNA: TGTGCCAGCAGCTTAATGGCCCCCGACAGGGATGCTAACTATGGCTACACCTTC
J: TRBJ1-1; size: .; D: TRBD1; V: TRBV9; CDR3: CASSGAGTGAGFTEAFF; DNA: TGTGCCAGCAGCGGAGCCGGGACAGGGGCTGGGTTCACTGAAGCTTTCTTT
J: TRBJ1-5; size: .; D: .; V: TRBV24-1; CDR3: CASSYGGDGNQPQHF; DNA: TGTGCCAGCAGTTACGGGGGCGACGGCAATCAGCCCCAGCATTTT
J: TRBJ2-7; size: many; D: .; V: TRBV2; CDR3: CASSFGRAHYEQYF; DNA: TGTGCCAGCAGTTTCGGCAGGGCCCACTACGAGCAGTACTTC
J: TRBJ1-1; size: .; D: TRBD1; V: TRBV20-1; CDR3: CSARLDRGSEAFF; DNA: TGCAGTGCTCGTCTCGACAGGGGTTCTGAAGCCTTCTTT
J: TRBJ1-2; size: .; D: TRBD1; V: TRBV25-1; CDR3: CASSFPSSNRDRYNYGYTF; DNA: TGTGCCAGCAGTTTTCCCTCGTCTAACCGGGACAGGTATAACTATGGCTACACCTTC
J: TRBJ2-2; size: once; D: .; V: TRBV7-9; CDR3: CASSVGAGAYTGELFF; DNA: TGTGCCAGCAGCGTCGGGGCAGGGGCCTACACCGGGGAGCTGTTTTTT
J: TRBJ1-1; size: few; D: .; V: TRBV2; CDR3: CASSYSFSGNTEAFF; DNA: TGTGCCAGCAGTTACTCGTTCTCAGGGAACACTGAAGCTTTCTTT
J: TRBJ1-4; size: .; D: .; V: TRBV15; CDR3: CATSRGTAYGGEKLFF; DNA: TGTGCCACCAGCAGAGGGACAGCCTATGGCGGGGAAAAACTGTTTTTT
J: TRBJ2-7; size: .; D: .; V: TRBV11-1; CDR3: CASSLEGAQSYEQYF; DNA: TGTGCCAGCAGCTTAGAAGGGGCCCAGTCCTACGAGCAGTACTTC
J: TRBJ2-3; size: .; D: TRBD2; V: TRBV15; CDR3: CATSQAGYTDTQYF; DNA: TGTGCCACCAGTCAAGCGGGATACACAGATACGCAGTATTTT
J: TRBJ2-2; size: .; D: .; V: TRBV7-9; CDR3: CASHPGLNTGELFF; DNA: TGTGCCAGCCACCCCGGCCTAAACACCGGGGAGCTGTTTTTT
J: TRBJ2-7; size: .; D: .; V: TRBV20-1; CDR3: CSARVREGEYF; DNA: TGCAGTGCTAGAGTCAGGGAAGGAGAGTACTTC
J: TRBJ2-2; size: many; D: .; V: TRBV29-1; CDR3: CSVLDDNTGELFF; DNA: TGCAGCGTACTGGACGATAACACCGGGGAGCTGTTTTTT
J: TRBJ2-6; size: many; D: .; V: TRBV7-8; CDR3: CASSLVGPGANVLTF; DNA: TGTGCCAGCAGCTTAGTGGGGCCTGGGGCCAACGTCCTGACTTTC
J: TRBJ1-4; size: .; D: TRBD1; V: TRBV20-1; CDR3: CSARTGLLGEKLFF; DNA: TGCAGTGCTAGGACAGGGCTTTTAGGGGAAAAACTGTTTTTT
J: TRBJ1-5; size: .; D: .; V: TRBV14; CDR3: CASSQENREVQAPQHF; DNA: TGTGCCAGCAGCCAAGAAAACCGGGAGGTTCAAGCGCCCCAGCATTTT
J: TRBJ1-5; size: .; D: .; V: TRBV10-3; CDR3: CAISYSGGGQPQHF; DNA: TGTGCCATCAGTTACTCGGGGGGAGGTCAGCCCCAGCATTTT
J: TRBJ2-7; size: .; D: .; V: TRBV20-1; CDR3: CSARDLLF; DNA: TGCAGTGCTAGAGATCTCCTTTTC
J: TRBJ2-2; size: .; D: .; V: TRBV20-1; CDR3: CSARWAIDTGELFF; DNA: TGCAGTGCTAGATGGGCTATCGACACCGGGGAGCTGTTTTTT
J: TRBJ2-7; size: .; D: TRBD1; V: TRBV29-1; CDR3: CSVDIGQGVASEQYF; DNA: TGCAGCGTTGACATCGGACAGGGGGTGGCGAGTGAGCAGTACTTC
J: TRBJ1-2; size: .; D: .; V: TRBV5-5; CDR3: CASSLEWRNYGYTF; DNA: TGTGCCAGCAGCTTGGAGTGGAGAAACTATGGCTACACCTTC
J: TRBJ2-7; size: .; D: .; V: TRBV6-6; CDR3: CASSGEGLISSYEQYF; DNA: TGTGCCAGCAGTGGAGAGGGACTGATATCCTCCTACGAGCAGTACTTC
J: TRBJ2-2; size: .; D: .; V: TRBV7-9; CDR3: CASSGPPGRPNTGELFF; DNA: TGTGCCAGCAGCGGCCCTCCGGGACGGCCGAACACCGGGGAGCTGTTTTTT